This T cell receptor (beta chain) was recorded in a study of CD8 T cells in Susac syndrome (dated by TCRdb to 2018 to 2020). About the investigation overall: Repertoire sequencing was used to test whether CD8+ T cell activation and differentiation in Susac syndrome was antigen driven. The study compared CD8+ T cell repertoire clonality among 11 to 12 healthy donors, around 14 Susac syndrome patients and roughly 16 multiple sclerosis patients.

V gives up 8 bases and J gives up 7 bases, and the segment between their germline ends measures 21 bases. Inclusive of the bounding cysteine and phenylalanine, the CDR3 is 15 residues long. The DNA shown is the 45-base CDR3, in frame from base 1. As encoded in the germline V gene, CDR1 is SGHAT while CDR2 is FQNNGV. RNA was extracted using the RNeasy kit, and about 0.45 to 1 ug of the RNA was reverse transcribed with random hexamers. The immunoSEQ multiplex PCR assay, covering 54 Vbeta and 13 Jbeta segments, was used to amplify TCR beta CDR3 regions. PCR amplification bias was corrected by using a synthetic template baseline for primer optimization and computational correction. Concerning the study's data processing: Reads were annotated to V, D and J genes per IMGT and analyzed with immunoSEQ Analyzer, keeping only productive sequences. Clonality was computed as one minus Shannon entropy normalized by log2 of the number of productive unique sequences. Public and private clones were assessed among the 100 most prevalent clones of each patient and control. Clones were defined as Susac-specific if absent from the healthy and MS cohorts, from roughly 1,100 published viral clones and from other ImmuneACCESS disease sequences. Starting from the raw public reads, TCRdb applied fastp trimming at Q25, assembled clones with MiXCR and retained in-frame beta chains. Each CDR3 protein appears once, grouped with its most common genes and DNA. TCRdb assigned the V and J calls; the authors' analysis was not used. The sample has tens of thousands of distinct CDR3 sequences on record, over 75% of them singletons. Jointly, the top ten make up 0.5% of the sample.

High-throughput TCR beta sequencing profiled peripheral blood CD8+ and CD4+ T cells from healthy donors, Susac syndrome patients and multiple sclerosis patients. Treatment-naive patients with stable or active relapsing-remitting disease fulfilling revised McDonald criteria were used as multiple sclerosis controls. Bulk CD8+ and CD4+ T cells were purified by magnetic negative isolation, whereas CD8+ TEMRA cells were enriched by FACS. Blood was collected in EDTA tubes and processed within 24 hours, with PBMCs isolated through density gradient centrifugation. PBMCs intended for TCR sequencing were cryopreserved in liquid nitrogen and were subsequently thawed in a 37 degrees C water bath. The sorted or isolated CD4+, CD8+ and CD8+ TEMRA cells had a purity of 90% or higher. On the study overall, not on this receptor specifically: The number of individuals in the TCR sequencing and HLA analysis was recognized as being relatively small.

This clonotype showed up just once. This clone's antigen is unknown. No base-level quality is on record; no much larger clone is a single base apart. Evidence from one read is weak. The sequenced sample consisted of CD8+ T cells from PBMCs. The TCR originated in a human donor with multiple sclerosis. The sequence joins TRBV11-2 to TRBJ2-1; TRBD2 could be the D gene, as 5 bases match. The CDR3 protein: CASGLEEESTNEQFF. DNA sequence: TGTGCCAGCGGCCTTGAGGAGGAATCTACAAATGAGCAGTTCTTC. With the rest looked up from the reference TRBV11-2 and TRBJ2-1 genes rather than sequenced, the full variable domain is EAGVAQSPRYKIIEKRQSVAFWCNPISGHATLYWYQQILGQGPKLLIQFQNNGVVDDSQLPKDRFSAERLKGVDSTLKIQPAKLEDSAVYLCASGLEEESTNEQFFGPGTRLTVL.